The 3 T cell receptor beta chains reported below all come from one sample, sequenced in a study of metastatic and nonmetastatic thyroid tumors. Thyroid surgery had not been preceded by any treatment in any patient. TCRdb ran MiXCR on the PCR reads. This table has some 28,000 clones, around 16% appearing once. Sequencing used blood. These TCRs come from a female donor with papillary thyroid cancer or a benign thyroid nodule (not recorded which). Some clones in this sample may be carry-over from other donors' samples.

In this sample, this clone is medium-sized (0.01 to 0.1%). V and J are TRBV6-5 and TRBJ1-4, with TRBD1 as a possible D gene (6 bases). Germline values: CDR1 MNHEY, CDR2 SVGAGI. This CDR3 comprises 15 residues. V gave up 0 bases and J gave up 8 bases, with 13 bases separating them. The CDR3 here is CASSYSGGGGEKLFF. The CDR3 bases are TGTGCCAGCAGTTACTCGGGGGGCGGGGGAGAAAAACTGTTTTTT.

This clone was seen a few times. This rearrangement joins TRBV28 to TRBJ2-2; D is perhaps TRBD2 (7 bases). Germline V gene data show CDR1 as MDHEN and CDR2 as SYDVKM. With 1 base removed from V and 6 bases from J, the gap between germline ends came to 15 bases. This CDR3 is 16 amino acids long. The CDR3 region has the DNA TGTGCCAGCAGTTTATTGGGGGGGGCGGTCTCCGGGGAGCTGTTTTTT. Encoded protein: CASSLLGGAVSGELFF.

This clone was detected once. The chain has TRBV5-6 and TRBJ1-2, with 8 bases fitting TRBD1. The V gene end was trimmed by 9 bases and the J gene end by 3 bases; junction bases not matched to a gene: 4. Germline CDR1 and CDR2: SGHDT and YYEEEE. The CDR3 is 12 residues long. In nucleotides, the CDR3 is TGTGCCACCCACAGGGGGTACTATGGCTACACCTTC. Amino acids: CATHRGYYGYTF. Full variable domain (outside the CDR3, taken from reference TRBV5-6 and TRBJ1-2): DAGVTQSPTHLIKTRGQQVTLRCSPKSGHDTVSWYQQALGQGPQFIFQYYEEEERQRGNFPDRFSGHQFPNYSSELNVNALLLGDSALYLCATHRGYYGYTFGSGTRLTVV.